This T cell receptor (beta chain) was sequenced for a study of shared clonotypes between healthy human individuals. Naive CD8 cells lacked CD45RO and underwent positive selection for CCR7, leaving out terminally differentiated effector memory CD45RA+ cells. Method: immunoSEQ multiplex PCR; TCRdb's copy keeps in-frame clones and lacks some. This table has some 2,000,000 clones, roughly 94% appearing once. CDR3 length equals 13 residues. Trimming pared 4 bases from V and 3 bases from J, leaving 9 bases between. Germline V gene data show CDR1 as SEHNR and CDR2 as FQNEAQ (reference sequence). The TCR comes from a man younger than 35 in good health. The gene calls are TRBV7-9 and TRBJ2-5; a possible D gene is TRBD1 (5 bases). The sequenced sample consisted of naive CD8+ T cells sorted from blood. The CDR3 DNA sequence: TGTGCCAGCAGCTGGGCCAGGGAAGAGACCCAGTACTTC. Translated, it gives CASSWAREETQYF.